This TCR beta chain derives from a study of identical twins. Template switching supplied a universal primer site; unique molecular identifiers were carried on the cDNA. In TCRdb, the 5' RACE reads were re-called with MiXCR into one record per CDR3 protein. The profile shows approximately 490,000 distinct CDR3 sequences, approximately 20% of them singletons. There were only healthy Caucasians among the donors. This clonotype showed up just a few times. V lost 4 bases and J lost 4, with 16 bases in between. The CDR3 is 15 amino acids. Germline V gene lookup returns CDR1 SGHNT and CDR2 YYREEE (reference sequence). These same data were also listed under a study on yellow fever vaccine responses in identical twins.

The receptor's source is a woman under 30 in good health. Sequences were obtained from CD4+ T cells sorted from blood. The chain combines TRBV5-4 with TRBJ2-3, with unresolved D. The CDR3 DNA follows: TGTGCCAGCAGCCCGGGTGCCCAAAGGGCAGATACGCAGTATTTT. Translating it yields CASSPGAQRADTQYF.